Following are 15 T cell receptor beta chains from one sample sequenced in a study of CD8+CD57+ T cells in acquired aplastic anemia. Genomic DNA acted as the template from which TCR beta VDJ combination and CDR3 sequence profiling were carried out. TCRdb reprocessed the reads with MiXCR, giving one entry per CDR3 protein. The data show 80,000 or so distinct CDR3 sequences, with about half seen just once and around 63% held by the top ten. The sample comprised sorted CD4+, CD8+, or CD8+CD57+ T cells (not recorded which) from PBMCs. All receptors derive from a human donor in good health, serving as a control.

The chain carries TRBV29-1 and TRBJ1-5, with 7 bases matching TRBD1. CDR1 and CDR2 from the germline V gene are SQVTM and ANQGSEA. J was trimmed by 1 base and V by 5 bases; bases with no gene match: 8. The CDR3 has 15 residues. The CDR3 is CSVPGGRGSNQPQHF. CDR3 coding DNA: TGCAGCGTTCCAGGGGGGCGGGGGAGCAATCAGCCCCAGCATTTT.

The J gene is TRBJ1-2, the V gene TRBV11-3; D gene ambiguous. The germline V gene encodes CDR1 SGHNT and CDR2 YENEEA. This CDR3 has 14 residues. V was clipped by 8 bases and J by 0 bases, with 13 bases between them. The CDR3 spells CASQSSGANYGYTF. CDR3 DNA: TGTGCCAGCCAGAGCTCGGGAGCTAACTATGGCTACACCTTC.

This clonotype was observed a few times. This may be a read error, as it is one base from a much larger clone. V usage is TRBV19 and J usage is TRBJ1-1, with 7 bases aligning to TRBD1. CDR1 and CDR2 from the germline V gene are LNHDA and SQIVND (reference sequence). The CDR3 has 17 amino acids. With V trimmed by 4 bases and J by 7 bases, 18 bases remained unmatched. The chain's CDR3 is CASSTAGAGGVGIEAFF. CDR3 DNA: TGTGCCAGTAGTACAGCCGGTGCAGGGGGTGTCGGCATTGAAGCTTTCTTT.

The DNA of the CDR3 is TGTGCCAGCAGCTTAGACTCGGGGTGGCGTCAAGAGACCCAGTACTTC. Protein sequence: CASSLDSGWRQETQYF. The V gene is TRBV9, the J gene TRBJ2-5; tentatively, D is TRBD2 (5 bases). There are 16 residues in the CDR3. The V and J ends lost 4 bases and 2 bases respectively, with 18 bases between them. Germline CDR1 SGDLS, CDR2 YYNGEE.

The chain carries TRBV25-1 and TRBJ2-7; 7 nucleotides line up with TRBD2. J lost 1 base, V lost 3 bases, and 9 bases had no gene match. Per germline, CDR1 MGHDK and CDR2 SYGVNS. The CDR3 length is 16 residues. CDR3 region: CASSDVGGGLSYEQYF. CDR3 nucleotide sequence: TGTGCCAGCAGTGACGTCGGGGGAGGGTTGTCCTACGAGCAGTACTTC.

The J gene is TRBJ1-4, the V gene TRBV30; TRBD1 aligns across 8 bases. This CDR3 contains 15 residues. J lost 4 bases, V lost 5 bases, and 9 bases had no gene match. The V gene's germline CDR1 is GTSNPN and CDR2 SVGIG (reference sequence). The DNA for the CDR3 is TGTGCCTGGGAACAGGGGGAGGTAGGTAATGAAAAACTGTTTTTT. Translated: CAWEQGEVGNEKLFF.

This chain uses TRBV25-1 with TRBJ2-7; D might be TRBD1 or TRBD2, each matching 6 bases. V was clipped by 4 bases and J by 3 bases, with 10 bases between them. Germline assignment: CDR1 MGHDK and CDR2 SYGVNS. The CDR3 runs to 13 residues. The CDR3 loop reads CASSAGGNYEQYF. The CDR3 DNA reads as TGTGCCAGCAGTGCCGGGGGCAACTACGAGCAGTACTTC.

There are a few counts of this clonotype. The J gene is TRBJ2-3, the V gene TRBV25-1; the match to TRBD2 covers 8 bases. Germline V gene sequence: CDR1 MGHDK, CDR2 SYGVNS. The CDR3 consists of 18 residues. Germline trimming cut 5 bases from V and 2 bases from J; bases unmatched to any gene: 15. The CDR3 protein is CASSYSLRGVDNTDTQYF. DNA for the CDR3: TGTGCCAGCAGTTACTCCTTGCGGGGGGTTGACAACACAGATACGCAGTATTTT.

This clonotype was recorded at least ten times. This chain connects TRBV7-9 to TRBJ1-1; a possible D gene is TRBD1 (6 bases). V lost 5 bases and J 2 bases, leaving 9 bases between the germline ends. Germline assignment: CDR1 SEHNR and CDR2 FQNEAQ (reference sequence). The CDR3 covers 13 residues. CDR3 nucleotide sequence: TGTGCCAGCAGCCTCGGGACAAACACTGAAGCTTTCTTT. This encodes CASSLGTNTEAFF.

Ten or more counts support this clonotype. The V gene is TRBV19, the J gene TRBJ2-7; the match to TRBD2 covers 7 bases. Trimming at V came to 3 bases and at J to 2 bases, leaving 4 bases not matched to a gene. CDR3 length equals 14 residues. Germline V gives CDR1 LNHDA, CDR2 SQIVND (reference sequence). CDR3 sequence (DNA): TGTGCCAGTAGTATTGATCGGGGGGCCTACGAGCAGTACTTC. Protein: CASSIDRGAYEQYF.

In its sample, this clonotype was seen a few times. This rearrangement joins TRBV29-1 to TRBJ2-2, with 7 nucleotides matching TRBD2. Germline V lookup: CDR1 SQVTM, CDR2 ANQGSEA. There are 16 residues in the CDR3. V was clipped by 4 bases and J by 5 bases; unmatched bases: 13. CDR3 in amino acids: CSVVRGGVDGTGELFF. In DNA, the CDR3 is TGCAGCGTTGTTCGTGGGGGGGTTGATGGGACCGGGGAGCTGTTTTTT.

The chain employs TRBV12-3 or TRBV12-4 and TRBJ1-1, with D unresolved. The CDR3 loop spans 16 amino acids. Deletions cut 5 bases from V and 0 bases from J, with 16 bases between. This CDR3 reads CASSRSFSQMNTEAFF. The CDR3 region has the DNA TGTGCCAGCAGTCGGTCCTTTAGCCAGATGAACACTGAAGCTTTCTTT.

This clonotype was detected only once. This sequence may be a read error, since a much larger clone differs from it by one base. V usage is TRBV6-1 and J usage is TRBJ1-2; D might be TRBD1 (5 bases). Germline V gives CDR1 MNHNS, CDR2 SASEGT. Trimming took off 8 bases at V and 6 bases at J, with 22 bases between the two ends. The CDR3 is 15 residues long. DNA of the CDR3: TGTGCCAGCGGGGACTTGACGGGAGTGAGCCATGGCTACACCTTC. Translation gives CASGDLTGVSHGYTF.

The chain combines TRBV30 with TRBJ2-1, with 8 bases aligning to TRBD1. The germline V gene has CDR1 GTSNPN and CDR2 SVGIG (reference sequence). The length of the CDR3 is 14 residues. With 1 base clipped from V and 7 bases from J, the junction kept 6 bases outside the gene matches. CDR3 sequence: CAWSAGQGGNEQFF. The CDR3 region has the DNA TGTGCCTGGAGTGCCGGACAGGGAGGAAATGAGCAGTTCTTC. Together with reference TRBV30 and TRBJ2-1, the CDR3 gives the full variable domain: SQTIHQWPATLVQPVGSPLSLECTVEGTSNPNLYWYRQAAGRGLQLLFYSVGIGQISSEVPQNLSASRPQDRQFILSSKKLLLSDSGFYLCAWSAGQGGNEQFFGPGTRLTVL.

The chain is built from TRBV20-1 and TRBJ2-7; 9 positions match TRBD2. This CDR3 is 15 amino acids long. Looked up from germline, CDR1 is DFQATT and CDR2 is SNEGSKA (reference sequence). V shed 2 bases and J 3 bases; nucleotides not matched to a gene: 8. DNA of the CDR3: TGCAGTGCTAGACAGGGGCGGGAGGGAAACTACGAGCAGTACTTC. Residues: CSARQGREGNYEQYF.